This T cell receptor beta chain came from a study of regulatory T cells. Overall study findings and caveats: Hydrophobic residues at CDR3 positions 6 and 7 were enriched in conventional CD4+ T cells of CD3G-deficient patients.

As concerns this clone: Its antigen is still unknown.

The PCR used 52 TRBV and 13 TRBJ primers. Sequencing was performed with immunoSEQ multiplex PCR; in TCRdb, only in-frame clones are kept and a portion is missing. The sample includes about 32,000 clones, 89% of them seen just once. The CDR3 totals 14 residues. The V and J ends lost 3 bases and 6 bases, in that order; junction bases with no gene match: 6. Germline V gives CDR1 MDHEN, CDR2 SYDVKM. The chain recombines TRBV28 with TRBJ2-7; TRBD2 matches at 9 bases. This receptor was identified in a person under 30 with CD3G deficiency. Sample: conventional CD4+ T cells sorted from blood. The CDR3 spells CASSFGLAGSEQYF. The DNA for the CDR3 is TGTGCCAGCAGTTTCGGGCTAGCGGGAAGCGAGCAGTACTTC.